Sequencing of this T cell receptor (beta chain) was carried out in a study of post-analysis software for immune sequencing data. Study background: Clinical courses comprised relapsing-remitting, secondary progressive and progressive-relapsing multiple sclerosis. The study, taken as a whole, reports: Patients had higher frequencies than controls of four to six TRBV segments, including TRBV5-6, TRBV5-1 and TRBV20-1.

This clonotype has a handful of counts. Its antigen is currently unknown. TCR beta cDNA libraries had unique molecular identifiers. TCRdb re-called the PCR reads through MiXCR, storing one row per CDR3 protein. Among roughly 800,000 distinct CDR3 sequences, 30% were seen once, and the ten largest hold around 0.56%. The CDR3 runs 15 residues. V was cut by 0 bases and J by 2 bases, with 8 bases left in between. Germline V lookup: CDR1 LGHNA, CDR2 YSLEER. This sequence was found in a girl between 5 and 17 years old with multiple sclerosis. The chain is built from TRBV4-3 and TRBJ1-5, with a tentative D call TRBD1 (5 bases). Sequencing used blood. DNA of the CDR3: TGCGCCAGCAGCCAAGACCGGGACGGCAATCAGCCCCAGCATTTT. This translates into CASSQDRDGNQPQHF.